A selection of T cell receptor beta chains follows, all from one sample in a study of blood T cell repertoires in COVID-19. Some clones are missing from TCRdb's copy, which holds only in-frame ones; the method was immunoSEQ multiplex PCR. The table records fewer than 300,000 clones, about four fifths of them present only once. The sequenced sample consisted of PBMCs or T cells enriched from blood (not recorded which). These receptors were obtained from a man aged 35-49 years who had been exposed to COVID-19. Both conserved end residues are part of each CDR3. Fields, in order: V gene, clone size, CDR3 protein. Expanded clones are given a class, and other clones once, few, many or no size at all.

TRBV5-5 . CASSLGGAAGYEQYF
TRBV9 . CASSRGGGGGNTIYF
TRBV9 . CASSVTTGGVTIYF
TRBV25-1 . CASSVLHPDRVSGNTIYF
TRBV7-9 . CASSAGTAGGYEQFF
TRBV3-1/TRBV3-2 many CASSQGRGAGTYEQYF
TRBV6-5 . CASSRGGSNQPQHF
TRBV11-2 . CASSSPRRAYEQYF
TRBV7-9 . CASSFTTGPNSNQPQHF
TRBV30 many CAWSMGGYEKLFF
TRBV28 . CASSPIPSGRAQDTQYF
TRBV25-1 . CASSDSGASTDTQYF
TRBV4-1 . CASSQDSYYGYTF
TRBV5-1 . CASSLEFVFQGTGNTIYF
TRBV7-9 . CASSLSPVASGTLGHEQYF
TRBV10-1 . CASRAQRQATDTQYF
TRBV19 . CASIAQGASNQPQHF
TRBV5-4 . CASSLEVAANTGELFF
TRBV7-3 . CASSLQSLQPGAYEQYF
TRBV7-9 . CASSLALSTGLGGNTIYF
TRBV29-1 few CSVDGAGGYEQYF
TRBV7-8 . CASSLSRDSAETQYF
TRBV9 . CASSIRPGQGLRTEAFF
TRBV3-1/TRBV3-2 . CASSPFRQGGQQYF
TRBV18 . CASSAEETQYF
TRBV11-2 . CASSLNRETQYF
TRBV12-3/TRBV12-4 once CASSLSRANEQFF
TRBV6-1 . CASSAGGRGSGETQYF
TRBV7-9 . CASGSSLDEQFF
TRBV12-3/TRBV12-4 . CAAGQVNSPLHF
TRBV30 . CAWSPQLTEAFF
TRBV24-1 . CATSAGDYSYEQYF
TRBV2 . CASSVHYEQYF
TRBV7-2 . CASSRQGRGDGYTF
TRBV29-1 few CSARYSGRFSSTDTQYF